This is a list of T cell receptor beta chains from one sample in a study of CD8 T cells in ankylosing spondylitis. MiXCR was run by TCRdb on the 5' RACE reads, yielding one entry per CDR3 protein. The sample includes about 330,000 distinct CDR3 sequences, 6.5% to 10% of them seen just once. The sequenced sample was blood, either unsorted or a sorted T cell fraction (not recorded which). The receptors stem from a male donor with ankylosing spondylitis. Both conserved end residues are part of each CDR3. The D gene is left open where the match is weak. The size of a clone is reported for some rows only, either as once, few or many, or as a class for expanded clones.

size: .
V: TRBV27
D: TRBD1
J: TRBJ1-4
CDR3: CATYETGGASNEKLFF
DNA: TGTGCCACATACGAGACAGGGGGCGCATCTAATGAAAAACTGTTTTTT

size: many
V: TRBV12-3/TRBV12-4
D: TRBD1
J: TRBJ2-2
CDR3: CASSLNRQGAGELFF
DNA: TGTGCCAGCAGTTTAAATCGACAGGGAGCCGGGGAGCTGTTTTTT

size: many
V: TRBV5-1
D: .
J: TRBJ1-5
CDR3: CASSLGTNSNQPQHF
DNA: TGCGCCAGCAGCTTGGGTACAAATAGCAATCAGCCCCAGCATTTT

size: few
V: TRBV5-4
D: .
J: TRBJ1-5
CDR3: CASSLAPGRQPQHF
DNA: TGTGCCAGCAGCTTGGCCCCAGGCCGGCAGCCCCAGCATTTT

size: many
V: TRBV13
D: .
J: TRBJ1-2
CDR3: CASSLGLYGYTF
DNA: TGTGCCAGCAGCTTAGGACTCTATGGCTACACCTTC

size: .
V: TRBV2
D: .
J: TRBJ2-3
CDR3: CASSGPIGSAQYF
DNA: TGTGCCAGCAGTGGCCCCATTGGGTCCGCGCAGTATTTT

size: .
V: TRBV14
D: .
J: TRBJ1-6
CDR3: CASSQVRGNSPLHF
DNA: TGTGCCAGCAGCCAAGTGCGTGGAAATTCACCCCTCCACTTT

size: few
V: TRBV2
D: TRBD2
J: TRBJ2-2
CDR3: CASSGSGLGAGELFF
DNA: TGTGCCAGCAGTGGTAGCGGACTAGGTGCCGGGGAGCTGTTTTTT

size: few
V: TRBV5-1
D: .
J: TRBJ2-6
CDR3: CASSQTASGANVLTF
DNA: TGCGCCAGCAGCCAAACAGCATCTGGGGCCAACGTCCTGACTTTC

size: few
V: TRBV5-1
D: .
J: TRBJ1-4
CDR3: CASQPGHRDEKLFF
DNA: TGCGCCAGCCAACCGGGACATCGAGATGAAAAACTGTTTTTT

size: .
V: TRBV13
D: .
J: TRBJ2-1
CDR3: CASTLGSVGEQFF
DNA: TGTGCCAGCACCCTCGGTAGCGTGGGTGAGCAGTTCTTC

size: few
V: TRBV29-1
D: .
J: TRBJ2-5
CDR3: CSVTRGGETQYF
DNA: TGCAGCGTTACCAGGGGAGGGGAGACCCAGTACTTC

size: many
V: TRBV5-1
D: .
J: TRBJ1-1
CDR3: CASSLNVQGRTEAFF
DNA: TGCGCCAGCAGCTTGAACGTTCAGGGACGCACTGAAGCTTTCTTT

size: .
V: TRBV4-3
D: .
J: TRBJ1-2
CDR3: CASSQDRQRHGYTF
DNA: TGCGCCAGCAGCCAAGATCGGCAGCGCCATGGCTACACCTTC

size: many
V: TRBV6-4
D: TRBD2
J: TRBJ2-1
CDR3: CASSASGRAVSNEQFF
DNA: TGTGCCAGCAGTGCTAGCGGGAGGGCCGTTAGCAATGAGCAGTTCTTC

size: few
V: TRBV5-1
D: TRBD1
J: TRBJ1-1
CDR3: CASGTTGVNTEAFF
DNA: TGCGCCAGCGGAACAACAGGGGTGAACACTGAAGCTTTCTTT

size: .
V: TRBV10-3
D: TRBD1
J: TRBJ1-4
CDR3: CAIGTANEKLFF
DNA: TGTGCCATCGGGACAGCTAATGAAAAACTGTTTTTT

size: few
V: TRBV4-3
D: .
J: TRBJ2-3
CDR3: CASSQDPGVGTQYF
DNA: TGCGCCAGCAGCCAAGATCCAGGGGTTGGTACGCAGTATTTT

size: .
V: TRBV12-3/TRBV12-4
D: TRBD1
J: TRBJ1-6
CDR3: CASSTGQFGSPLHF
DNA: TGTGCCAGCAGTACGGGACAGTTCGGTTCACCCCTCCACTTT

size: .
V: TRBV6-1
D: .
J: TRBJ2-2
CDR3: CASSRNVDIGELFF
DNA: TGTGCCAGCAGCCGGAATGTTGACATCGGGGAGCTGTTTTTT

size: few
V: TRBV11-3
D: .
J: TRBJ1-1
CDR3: CASSSGRGAAAFF
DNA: TGTGCCAGCAGCTCCGGTCGGGGGGCGGCGGCTTTCTTT

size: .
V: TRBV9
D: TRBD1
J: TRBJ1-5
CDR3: CASSGQGKDQPQHF
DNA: TGTGCCAGCAGCGGACAGGGGAAGGATCAGCCCCAGCATTTT

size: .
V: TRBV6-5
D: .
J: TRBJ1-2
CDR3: CASSWMAGGNYGYTF
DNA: TGTGCCAGCAGTTGGATGGCTGGGGGAAACTATGGCTACACCTTC

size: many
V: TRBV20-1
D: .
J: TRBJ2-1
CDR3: CSARDSGFGGEHNEQFF
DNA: TGCAGTGCTAGAGATTCGGGGTTTGGGGGAGAACATAATGAGCAGTTCTTC

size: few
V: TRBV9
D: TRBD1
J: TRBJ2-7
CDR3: CASTPETGGYEQYF
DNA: TGTGCCAGCACTCCCGAGACAGGGGGCTACGAGCAGTACTTC

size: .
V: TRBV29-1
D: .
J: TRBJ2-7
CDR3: CSVVPLMVQGEQYF
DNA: TGCAGCGTTGTTCCCTTAATGGTTCAGGGCGAGCAGTACTTC

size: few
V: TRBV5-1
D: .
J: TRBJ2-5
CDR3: CASSLAFGGRQETQYF
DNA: TGCGCCAGCAGCTTGGCTTTCGGAGGGCGGCAAGAGACCCAGTACTTC

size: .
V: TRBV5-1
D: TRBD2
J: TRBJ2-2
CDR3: CASSLFSGANTGELFF
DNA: TGCGCCAGCAGCTTGTTTAGCGGGGCGAACACCGGGGAGCTGTTTTTT

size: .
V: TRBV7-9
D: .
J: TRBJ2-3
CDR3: CASSSSPDTQYF
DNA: TGTGCCAGCAGCTCCAGTCCAGATACGCAGTATTTT

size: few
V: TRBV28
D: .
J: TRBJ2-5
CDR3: CASRPPEGVQETQYF
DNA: TGTGCCAGCAGACCCCCCGAGGGAGTCCAAGAGACCCAGTACTTC

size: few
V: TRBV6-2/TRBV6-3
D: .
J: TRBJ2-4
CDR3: CASSYLDTWTKNIQYF
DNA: TGTGCCAGCAGTTACCTCGATACTTGGACCAAAAACATTCAGTACTTC

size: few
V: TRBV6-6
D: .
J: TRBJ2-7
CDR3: CASSPNREKQYF
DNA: TGTGCCAGCAGTCCCAACAGGGAGAAGCAGTACTTC

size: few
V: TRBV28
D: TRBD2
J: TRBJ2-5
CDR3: CASSLLRGFRASGRVGGETQYF
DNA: TGTGCCAGCAGTTTATTGCGGGGATTTCGGGCTAGCGGGAGAGTAGGTGGAGAGACCCAGTACTTC